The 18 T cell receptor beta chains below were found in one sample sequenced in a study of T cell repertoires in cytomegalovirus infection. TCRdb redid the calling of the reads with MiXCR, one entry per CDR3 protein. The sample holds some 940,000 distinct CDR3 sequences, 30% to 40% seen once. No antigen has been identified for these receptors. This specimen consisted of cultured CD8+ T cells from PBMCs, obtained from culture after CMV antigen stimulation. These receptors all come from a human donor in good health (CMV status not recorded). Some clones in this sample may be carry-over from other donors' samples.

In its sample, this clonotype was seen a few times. In DNA, the CDR3 is TGTGCCACCAGTGGTCGGGGCACCGGGGAGCTGTTTTTT. It translates to CATSGRGTGELFF. The J gene is TRBJ2-2, the V gene TRBV24-1, with D possibly matching TRBD2 (5 bases). The CDR3 loop spans 13 amino acids. CDR1 and CDR2 from the germline V gene are KGHDR and SFDVKD. V was shortened by 5 bases and J by 4 bases, with 7 bases between the two germline ends.

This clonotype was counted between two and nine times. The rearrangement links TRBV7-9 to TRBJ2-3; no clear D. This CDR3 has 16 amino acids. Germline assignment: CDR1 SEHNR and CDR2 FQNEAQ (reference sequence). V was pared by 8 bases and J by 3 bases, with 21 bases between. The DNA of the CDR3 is TGTGCCAGCGGCCTTCTTGGGATTGAAATTACAGATACGCAGTATTTT. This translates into CASGLLGIEITDTQYF.

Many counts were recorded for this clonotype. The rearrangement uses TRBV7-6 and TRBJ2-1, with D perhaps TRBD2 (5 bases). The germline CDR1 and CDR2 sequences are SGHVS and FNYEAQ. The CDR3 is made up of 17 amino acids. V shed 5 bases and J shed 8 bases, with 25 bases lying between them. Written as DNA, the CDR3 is TGTGCCAGCAGCGCCTCTTATGGCAGGAGGTTTGTCGATGAGCAGTTCTTC. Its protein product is CASSASYGRRFVDEQFF.

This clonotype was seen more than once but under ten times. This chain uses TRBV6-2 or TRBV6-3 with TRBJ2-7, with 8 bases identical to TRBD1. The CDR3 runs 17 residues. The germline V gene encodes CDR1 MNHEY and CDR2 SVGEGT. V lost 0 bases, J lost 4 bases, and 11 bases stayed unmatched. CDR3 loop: CASSYSRQGRARYEQYV. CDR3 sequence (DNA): TGTGCCAGCAGTTACTCGAGACAGGGGAGAGCCCGATACGAGCAGTACGTC.

For the CDR3, the DNA is TGTGCCAGCAGTTTGACAGGGGAATTCCACGAGCAGTACTTC. Translating it yields CASSLTGEFHEQYF. This rearrangement joins TRBV12-3 or TRBV12-4 to TRBJ2-7, with 8 bases lining up with TRBD1. This CDR3 has 14 amino acids. The ends lost 3 bases at V and 5 bases at J; junction bases unmatched: 6.

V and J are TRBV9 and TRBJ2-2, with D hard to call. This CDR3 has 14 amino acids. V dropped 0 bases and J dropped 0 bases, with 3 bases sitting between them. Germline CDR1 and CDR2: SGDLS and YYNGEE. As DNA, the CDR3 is TGTGCCAGCAGCGTAGTCACGAACACCGGGGAGCTGTTTTTT. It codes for CASSVVTNTGELFF.

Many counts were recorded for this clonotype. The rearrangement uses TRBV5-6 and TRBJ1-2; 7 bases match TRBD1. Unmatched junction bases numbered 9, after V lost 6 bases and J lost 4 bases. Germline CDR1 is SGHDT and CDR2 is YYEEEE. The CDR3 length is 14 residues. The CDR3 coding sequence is TGTGCCAGCACCATGGTAGGGGGCTTCTATGGCTACACCTTC. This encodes CASTMVGGFYGYTF.

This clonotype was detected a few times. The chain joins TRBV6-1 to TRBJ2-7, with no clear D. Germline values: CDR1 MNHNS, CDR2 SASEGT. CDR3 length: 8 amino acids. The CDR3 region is CASEKSMV. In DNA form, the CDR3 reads TGTGCCAGCGAGAAAAGTATGGTC.

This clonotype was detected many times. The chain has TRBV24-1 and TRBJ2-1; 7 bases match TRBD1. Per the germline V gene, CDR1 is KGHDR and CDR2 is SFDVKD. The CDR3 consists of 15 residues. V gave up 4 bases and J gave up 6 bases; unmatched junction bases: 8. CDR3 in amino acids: CATSERDRLGNEQFF. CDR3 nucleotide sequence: TGTGCCACCAGTGAACGGGACAGACTGGGCAATGAGCAGTTCTTC.

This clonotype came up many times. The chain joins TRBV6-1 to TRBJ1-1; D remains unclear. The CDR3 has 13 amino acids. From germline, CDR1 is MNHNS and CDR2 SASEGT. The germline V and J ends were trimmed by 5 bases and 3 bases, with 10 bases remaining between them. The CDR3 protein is CASSSDGDTEAFF. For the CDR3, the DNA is TGTGCCAGCAGTTCGGACGGTGACACTGAAGCTTTCTTT.

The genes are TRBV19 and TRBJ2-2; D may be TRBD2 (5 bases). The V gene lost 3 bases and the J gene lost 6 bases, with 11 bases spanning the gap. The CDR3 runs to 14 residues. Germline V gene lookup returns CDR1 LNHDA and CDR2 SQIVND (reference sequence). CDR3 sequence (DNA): TGTGCCAGTAGTATGGCTGGACTGGCCGGGGAGCTGTTTTTT. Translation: CASSMAGLAGELFF.

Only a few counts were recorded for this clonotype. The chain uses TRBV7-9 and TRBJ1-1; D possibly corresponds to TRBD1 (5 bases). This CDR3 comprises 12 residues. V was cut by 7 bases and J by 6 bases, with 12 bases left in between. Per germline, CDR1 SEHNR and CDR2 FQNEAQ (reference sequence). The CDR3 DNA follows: TGTGCCAGCACTGGGGGGAAAGCTGAAGCTTTCTTT. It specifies CASTGGKAEAFF.

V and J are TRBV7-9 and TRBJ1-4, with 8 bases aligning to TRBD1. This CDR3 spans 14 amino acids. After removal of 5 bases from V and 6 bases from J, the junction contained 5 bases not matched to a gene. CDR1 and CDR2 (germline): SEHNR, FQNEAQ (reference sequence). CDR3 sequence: CASSLQGGDEKLFF. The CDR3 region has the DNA TGTGCCAGCAGCCTACAGGGGGGAGATGAAAAACTGTTTTTT.

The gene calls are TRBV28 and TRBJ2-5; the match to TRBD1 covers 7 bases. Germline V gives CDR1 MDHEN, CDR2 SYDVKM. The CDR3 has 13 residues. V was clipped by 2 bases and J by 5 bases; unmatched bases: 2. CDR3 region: CASSLGDSETQYF. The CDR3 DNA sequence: TGTGCCAGCAGTTTAGGGGACAGTGAGACCCAGTACTTC.

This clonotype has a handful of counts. The CDR3 loop is CASSSEIGGQETQYF. DNA for the CDR3: TGTGCCAGCAGTTCAGAGATAGGGGGGCAAGAGACCCAGTACTTC. The chain recombines TRBV28 with TRBJ2-5; either TRBD1 or TRBD2 may fit D (6 bases each). V was pared by 4 bases and J by 2 bases, with 14 bases between. Germline assignment: CDR1 MDHEN and CDR2 SYDVKM. This CDR3 is 15 amino acids long.

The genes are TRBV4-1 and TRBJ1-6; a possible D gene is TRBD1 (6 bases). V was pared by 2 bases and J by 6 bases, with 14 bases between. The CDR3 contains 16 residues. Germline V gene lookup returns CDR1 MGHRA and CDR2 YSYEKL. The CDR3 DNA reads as TGCGCCAGCAGCCAATATGTTACAGGGTCTAATTCACCCCTCCACTTT. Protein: CASSQYVTGSNSPLHF.

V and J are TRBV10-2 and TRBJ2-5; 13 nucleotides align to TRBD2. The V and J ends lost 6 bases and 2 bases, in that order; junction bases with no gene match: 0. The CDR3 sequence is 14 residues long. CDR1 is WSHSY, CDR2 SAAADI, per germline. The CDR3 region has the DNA TGCGCCAGCAGGGGACTAGCGGGACAAGAGACCCAGTACTTC. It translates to CASRGLAGQETQYF.

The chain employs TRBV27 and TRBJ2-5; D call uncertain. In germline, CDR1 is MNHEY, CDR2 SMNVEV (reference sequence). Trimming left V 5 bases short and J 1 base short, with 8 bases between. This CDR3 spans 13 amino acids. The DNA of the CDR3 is TGTGCCAGCAGTACCAACTCCCAAGAGACCCAGTACTTC. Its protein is CASSTNSQETQYF.